This is a list of T cell receptor beta chains from one sample in a study of PD-1 blockade in classical Hodgkin lymphoma. Libraries were prepared by immunoSEQ multiplex PCR; TCRdb keeps only in-frame clonotypes and omits some of them. Of around 30,000 clones listed, around 74% are singletons. Sequenced here: peripheral blood mononuclear cells (PBMCs), sampled before the fourth cycle of nivolumab. The receptors originated from a human donor with classical Hodgkin lymphoma. The CDR3 runs from the conserved cysteine through the conserved F or W. D genes are given only for firm matches. The size field is filled for only some rows; it gives once, few, many or a size class.

j_call: TRBJ1-5; clone_size: few; v_call: TRBV9; d_call: -; cdr3_nt: TGTGCCAGCAGCGCTACAGGGACCAATCAGCCCCAGCATTTT; cdr3_aa: CASSATGTNQPQHF
j_call: TRBJ1-3; clone_size: -; v_call: TRBV5-6; d_call: TRBD1; cdr3_nt: TGTGCCAGCAGCTTGGCTTTCGGACAGGGGCACTCTGGAAACACCATATATTTT; cdr3_aa: CASSLAFGQGHSGNTIYF
j_call: TRBJ2-5; clone_size: -; v_call: TRBV9; d_call: -; cdr3_nt: TGTGCCAGCAGCGTTGGAATGGAGAACTCGTACCAAGAGACCCAGTACTTC; cdr3_aa: CASSVGMENSYQETQYF
j_call: TRBJ2-7; clone_size: few; v_call: TRBV27; d_call: -; cdr3_nt: TGTGCCAGCAGTTTAACCCAGGAGACAGGTCTGACCCACGAGCAGTACTTC; cdr3_aa: CASSLTQETGLTHEQYF
j_call: TRBJ2-7; clone_size: -; v_call: TRBV7-9; d_call: -; cdr3_nt: TGTGCCAGCAGCTTAGAGGACAGCTCCTACGAGCAGTACTTC; cdr3_aa: CASSLEDSSYEQYF
j_call: TRBJ1-2; clone_size: -; v_call: TRBV7-9; d_call: -; cdr3_nt: TGTGCCAGCAGCACTATCGACAGAGACTATGGCTACACCTTC; cdr3_aa: CASSTIDRDYGYTF
j_call: TRBJ1-2; clone_size: -; v_call: TRBV6-5; d_call: -; cdr3_nt: TGTGCCAGCAGTTACGCAGGGAACGCCTTCTATGGCTACACCTTC; cdr3_aa: CASSYAGNAFYGYTF
j_call: TRBJ1-2; clone_size: few; v_call: TRBV29-1; d_call: -; cdr3_nt: TGCAGCGTTGAAGTAGTAGCCACCCCTCTGGGTGGCTACACCTTC; cdr3_aa: CSVEVVATPLGGYTF
j_call: TRBJ2-1; clone_size: -; v_call: TRBV5-8; d_call: -; cdr3_nt: TGTGCCAGCCGTTTTGACAATGAGCAGTTCTTC; cdr3_aa: CASRFDNEQFF
j_call: TRBJ2-1; clone_size: once; v_call: TRBV7-6; d_call: TRBD2; cdr3_nt: TGTGCCAGCAGCCCCGGGGGGGAGCAGTTCTTC; cdr3_aa: CASSPGGEQFF
j_call: TRBJ2-2; clone_size: -; v_call: TRBV5-4; d_call: TRBD2; cdr3_nt: TGTGCCAGCAGCTTGGGACTAGCGGGAAAAACCGGGGAGCTGTTTTTT; cdr3_aa: CASSLGLAGKTGELFF
j_call: TRBJ2-1; clone_size: once; v_call: TRBV7-3; d_call: -; cdr3_nt: TGTGCCAGCAGCTTGGACAATGAGCAGTTCTTC; cdr3_aa: CASSLDNEQFF
j_call: TRBJ1-3; clone_size: -; v_call: TRBV2; d_call: -; cdr3_nt: TGTGCCAGCAGCCTGAACTTGGTCGACGCGGAAAACACCATATATTTT; cdr3_aa: CASSLNLVDAENTIYF
j_call: TRBJ2-1; clone_size: -; v_call: TRBV7-7; d_call: TRBD2; cdr3_nt: TGTGCTAGCAGCTTAGCGTCCCCGGGACTAGCGGCACCCAACTCCTACAATGAGCAGTTCTTC; cdr3_aa: CASSLASPGLAAPNSYNEQFF
j_call: TRBJ2-7; clone_size: -; v_call: TRBV7-9; d_call: TRBD1; cdr3_nt: TGTGCCAGCAGTGGACAGGGGCTGAACGAGCAGTACTTC; cdr3_aa: CASSGQGLNEQYF
j_call: TRBJ1-1; clone_size: -; v_call: TRBV28; d_call: -; cdr3_nt: TGTGCCAGCAGTTTGCCCCACACCACTGAAGCTTTCTTT; cdr3_aa: CASSLPHTTEAFF
j_call: TRBJ2-4; clone_size: -; v_call: TRBV7-3; d_call: -; cdr3_nt: TGTGCCAGCAGCCCTGGAGCGCGGCCGAACAATCCAAACATTCAGTACTTC; cdr3_aa: CASSPGARPNNPNIQYF
j_call: TRBJ1-1; clone_size: -; v_call: TRBV7-8; d_call: -; cdr3_nt: TGTGCCAGCAGCTTGGCCTTTAGTAATGAAGCTTTCTTT; cdr3_aa: CASSLAFSNEAFF
j_call: TRBJ2-7; clone_size: -; v_call: TRBV4-2; d_call: -; cdr3_nt: TGTGCCAGCAGCCAAGCGGGGGGCAACTACGAGCAGTACTTC; cdr3_aa: CASSQAGGNYEQYF
j_call: TRBJ2-6; clone_size: -; v_call: TRBV2; d_call: TRBD1; cdr3_nt: TGTGCCAGCCATTTGCTTCAGGACAGGGGTCCTTCTGGGGCCAACGTCCTGACTTTC; cdr3_aa: CASHLLQDRGPSGANVLTF
j_call: TRBJ1-5; clone_size: -; v_call: TRBV7-2; d_call: TRBD1; cdr3_nt: TGTGCCAGCACGACAGGGGCTGTCCAGCCCCAGCATTTT; cdr3_aa: CASTTGAVQPQHF
j_call: TRBJ1-1; clone_size: -; v_call: TRBV7-9; d_call: -; cdr3_nt: TGTGCCAGCAGCTTCGGGGCCTGGGGGATGAACACTGAAGCTTTCTTT; cdr3_aa: CASSFGAWGMNTEAFF
j_call: TRBJ1-1; clone_size: -; v_call: TRBV9; d_call: -; cdr3_nt: TGTGCCAGCAGCGTAGGGATTGGGGTCGGGGGCGCGGGTGCTTTCTTT; cdr3_aa: CASSVGIGVGGAGAFF
j_call: TRBJ2-3; clone_size: -; v_call: TRBV7-2; d_call: TRBD2; cdr3_nt: TGTGCCAGCAGTCTCCCGGGACTAGCGGGAGTCGCAGATACGCAGTATTTT; cdr3_aa: CASSLPGLAGVADTQYF
j_call: TRBJ1-2; clone_size: few; v_call: TRBV6-1; d_call: -; cdr3_nt: TGTGCCAGCAGTGTAGGGGCTAACTATGGCTACACCTTC; cdr3_aa: CASSVGANYGYTF
j_call: TRBJ2-7; clone_size: -; v_call: TRBV7-9; d_call: -; cdr3_nt: TGTGCCAGCAGTCCTACTTGGGGGGACGAGCAGTACTTC; cdr3_aa: CASSPTWGDEQYF
j_call: TRBJ1-1; clone_size: medium-sized; v_call: TRBV25-1; d_call: -; cdr3_nt: TGTGCCAGCAGTGCCGGGGGAGCGCACACTGAAGCTTTCTTT; cdr3_aa: CASSAGGAHTEAFF
j_call: TRBJ1-2; clone_size: -; v_call: TRBV27; d_call: TRBD1; cdr3_nt: TGTGCCAGCAACCCGGGACAGGGATATGGCTACACCTTC; cdr3_aa: CASNPGQGYGYTF
j_call: TRBJ2-1; clone_size: once; v_call: TRBV10-1; d_call: -; cdr3_nt: TGCGCCAGCAGTTGGGCGGGCCTTTTTTACAATGAGCAGTTCTTC; cdr3_aa: CASSWAGLFYNEQFF
j_call: TRBJ2-5; clone_size: -; v_call: TRBV19; d_call: -; cdr3_nt: TGTGCCAGTAGTATCGGGGCCAGGGGGGCACAGACCCAGTACTTC; cdr3_aa: CASSIGARGAQTQYF
j_call: TRBJ1-5; clone_size: -; v_call: TRBV7-9; d_call: TRBD1; cdr3_nt: TGTGCCAGCAGCCCCGGACAGGGGGATCAGCCCCAGCATTTT; cdr3_aa: CASSPGQGDQPQHF
j_call: TRBJ1-3; clone_size: -; v_call: TRBV13; d_call: -; cdr3_nt: TGTGCCAGCAGCTTAGTTGACAGCTCTGGAAACACCATATATTTT; cdr3_aa: CASSLVDSSGNTIYF
j_call: TRBJ2-1; clone_size: -; v_call: TRBV7-7; d_call: -; cdr3_nt: TGTGCTAGCAGCTTAGATTTGGCGGCTACCAATGAGCAGTTCTTC; cdr3_aa: CASSLDLAATNEQFF
j_call: TRBJ2-1; clone_size: -; v_call: TRBV9; d_call: TRBD2; cdr3_nt: TGTGCCAGCAGCGCCTCCGGGGGGAACTACAATGAGCAGTTCTTC; cdr3_aa: CASSASGGNYNEQFF
j_call: TRBJ2-2; clone_size: -; v_call: TRBV1; d_call: -; cdr3_nt: TGCACCAGCAGCTGGACAGGGAACACCGGGGAGCTGTTTTTT; cdr3_aa: CTSSWTGNTGELFF
j_call: TRBJ1-1; clone_size: -; v_call: TRBV14; d_call: TRBD1; cdr3_nt: TGTGCCAGCAGCCTCCGGACAGGGATGAACACTGAAGCTTTCTTT; cdr3_aa: CASSLRTGMNTEAFF
j_call: TRBJ2-1; clone_size: -; v_call: TRBV5-4; d_call: TRBD2; cdr3_nt: TGTGCCAGCAGTCTTCTCGGGACTAGCGGGGCTGTCTACAATGAGCAGTTCTTC; cdr3_aa: CASSLLGTSGAVYNEQFF
j_call: TRBJ1-2; clone_size: -; v_call: TRBV7-4; d_call: -; cdr3_nt: TGTGCCAGCAGCTTTCAATCGGGAGTCCGGGGGGTGCAAGCTAACTATGGCTACACCTTC; cdr3_aa: CASSFQSGVRGVQANYGYTF
j_call: TRBJ2-1; clone_size: -; v_call: TRBV7-2; d_call: TRBD2; cdr3_nt: TGTGCCAGCAGCTGGGGCGGGGGATTCTACAATGAGCAGTTCTTC; cdr3_aa: CASSWGGGFYNEQFF
j_call: TRBJ1-4; clone_size: -; v_call: TRBV30; d_call: -; cdr3_nt: TGTGCCTGGAGTGCGACAGGAGGCCGGGGAGAAAAACTGTTTTTT; cdr3_aa: CAWSATGGRGEKLFF
j_call: TRBJ2-7; clone_size: -; v_call: TRBV28; d_call: -; cdr3_nt: TGTGCCAGCACCCACCCGCTAGAAGGCGCCTACGAGCAGTACTTC; cdr3_aa: CASTHPLEGAYEQYF
j_call: TRBJ1-2; clone_size: -; v_call: TRBV4-2; d_call: TRBD1; cdr3_nt: TGTGCCAGCAGCCACCCCGCCCAGGGGGAGCGTGGCTACACCTTC; cdr3_aa: CASSHPAQGERGYTF
j_call: TRBJ2-7; clone_size: once; v_call: TRBV4-2; d_call: TRBD2; cdr3_nt: TGTGCCAGCAGGGGGCGGGGGGCCTACGAGCAGTACTTC; cdr3_aa: CASRGRGAYEQYF
j_call: TRBJ2-6; clone_size: once; v_call: TRBV19; d_call: -; cdr3_nt: TGTGCCAGTAGTATATCGGGGGTGGGTGGGGCCAACGTCCTGACTTTC; cdr3_aa: CASSISGVGGANVLTF
j_call: TRBJ2-7; clone_size: -; v_call: TRBV7-5; d_call: -; cdr3_nt: TGTGCCAGAAGCTTCCGCGGCAGGGCGTCCCCCGAGCAGTACTTC; cdr3_aa: CARSFRGRASPEQYF
j_call: TRBJ2-3; clone_size: -; v_call: TRBV11-2; d_call: TRBD2; cdr3_nt: TGTGCCAGCAAGGAACGCGGGAGGTACACAGATACGCAGTATTTT; cdr3_aa: CASKERGRYTDTQYF
j_call: TRBJ2-7; clone_size: -; v_call: TRBV19; d_call: -; cdr3_nt: TGTGCCAGTAGTATAGGACCGACGTACGAGCAGTACTTC; cdr3_aa: CASSIGPTYEQYF
j_call: TRBJ2-1; clone_size: -; v_call: TRBV4-3; d_call: TRBD2; cdr3_nt: TGCGCCAGCAGCCAAGCTCCCGGGGGAGCGGGAGGAACGAATGAGCAGTTCTTC; cdr3_aa: CASSQAPGGAGGTNEQFF
j_call: TRBJ1-6; clone_size: -; v_call: TRBV13; d_call: -; cdr3_nt: TGTGCCAGCAGCGCGGTGGGATCCGGAAATTCACCCCTCCACTTT; cdr3_aa: CASSAVGSGNSPLHF
j_call: TRBJ2-5; clone_size: -; v_call: TRBV19; d_call: -; cdr3_nt: TGTGCCAGTAGTATAGACAGGGGAAGTCAGTACTTC; cdr3_aa: CASSIDRGSQYF
j_call: TRBJ2-1; clone_size: -; v_call: TRBV7-6; d_call: -; cdr3_nt: TGTGCCAGCAGCTTAGACCCGGTTAACAATGAGCAGTTCTTC; cdr3_aa: CASSLDPVNNEQFF
j_call: TRBJ1-1; clone_size: -; v_call: TRBV5-1; d_call: -; cdr3_nt: TGCGCCAGCAGCTTGGGTCCTCGAGGGCTGAACACTGAAGCTTTCTTT; cdr3_aa: CASSLGPRGLNTEAFF
j_call: TRBJ2-5; clone_size: -; v_call: TRBV7-9; d_call: TRBD2; cdr3_nt: TGTGCCAGCAGCCTAACTAGCGGGAGCGGGGAGACCCAGTACTTC; cdr3_aa: CASSLTSGSGETQYF
j_call: TRBJ2-5; clone_size: -; v_call: TRBV18; d_call: -; cdr3_nt: TGTGCCAGCTTGGGGGTTCCAAGTCGGGAGACCCAGTACTTC; cdr3_aa: CASLGVPSRETQYF
j_call: TRBJ2-1; clone_size: -; v_call: TRBV7-2; d_call: TRBD2; cdr3_nt: TGTGCCAGCAGCGCTGGACTAGCGGGGTACAATGAGCAGTTCTTC; cdr3_aa: CASSAGLAGYNEQFF
j_call: TRBJ2-7; clone_size: -; v_call: TRBV6-1; d_call: -; cdr3_nt: TGTGCCAGCAGTTATGCCAGGGGCGACTACGAGCAGTACTTC; cdr3_aa: CASSYARGDYEQYF
j_call: TRBJ2-3; clone_size: -; v_call: TRBV5-1; d_call: -; cdr3_nt: TGCGCCAGCGAGGATGGGGCCCTTCTGGATACGCAGTATTTT; cdr3_aa: CASEDGALLDTQYF